Sequencing of this T cell receptor (beta chain) was carried out in a study of a mutant IDH1 vaccine in newly diagnosed glioma. Study at large: At weeks 1, 3, 5, 7, 11, 15, 19 and 23, patients received a vaccination, eight in all. Vaccinations were initiated 4-6 weeks following radiotherapy alone, or were given together with temozolomide cycles. Radiotherapy, temozolomide, or both had been given previously, and both were given to most.

CDR3 length: 13 amino acids. Germline loops: CDR1 SNHLY, CDR2 FYNNEI. The V segment lost 6 bases and the J segment 5 bases; nucleotides outside the gene matches: 4. The time point here: week 11, during vaccination. In every dose of vaccine, 300 ug of mutant IDH1 20-mer peptide was given alongside topical imiquimod. Diagnosis in the donors showed new WHO grade 3 or 4 astrocytomas that were IDH1-mutant and ATRX-lost. Remarks on this clone: What it binds is not known.

The protocol was immunoSEQ multiplex PCR, while the TCRdb copy is restricted to in-frame clones and leaves out a portion. This table has 30,000 to 35,000 clones, nearly 90% appearing once. The receptor's source is a man between 18 and 29 years old with glioma. The J gene is TRBJ1-5, the V gene TRBV2; 7 bases map to TRBD1. The sequencing used PBMCs, collected from a glioma patient whose treatment included an IDH1 peptide vaccine. CDR3 DNA sequence: TGTGCCAGCAGCACGACAGGGCATCAGCCCCAGCATTTT. Its translation: CASSTTGHQPQHF.